This record concerns one TCR beta chain sequence. Its antigen is unknown. Mismatch with germline at one junction end may stem from a read error. The CDR3 loop spans 16 amino acids. The germline V gene has CDR1 SGHNT and CDR2 YYREEE (reference sequence). The record originates from a study of cytomegalovirus exposure and HLA in healthy donors. Study-level background: From donors who were HLA-typed, an early data release held around 80 million unique TCRs.

PCR primers comprised 60 Vbeta and 13 Jbeta primers. Method: immunoSEQ multiplex PCR; TCRdb's copy keeps in-frame clones and lacks some. The data contain more than 100,000 clones, around 80% of them singletons. Findings and caveats of the study: Some TCR beta chains (over 150 of them) were listed as cytomegalovirus-associated. Apart from CMV serostatus, no immune exposure information was available.

The clonotype was recovered from a man in his fifties or sixties in good health and CMV-seronegative. The chain carries TRBV5-4 and TRBJ2-1; 7 bases match TRBD2. The sequenced sample consisted of PBMCs. CDR3 sequence reads: CARSPGGTGGYNEQFF. The CDR3 DNA is TGTGCCCGCAGCCCGGGAGGAACGGGGGGATACAATGAGCAGTTCTTC.